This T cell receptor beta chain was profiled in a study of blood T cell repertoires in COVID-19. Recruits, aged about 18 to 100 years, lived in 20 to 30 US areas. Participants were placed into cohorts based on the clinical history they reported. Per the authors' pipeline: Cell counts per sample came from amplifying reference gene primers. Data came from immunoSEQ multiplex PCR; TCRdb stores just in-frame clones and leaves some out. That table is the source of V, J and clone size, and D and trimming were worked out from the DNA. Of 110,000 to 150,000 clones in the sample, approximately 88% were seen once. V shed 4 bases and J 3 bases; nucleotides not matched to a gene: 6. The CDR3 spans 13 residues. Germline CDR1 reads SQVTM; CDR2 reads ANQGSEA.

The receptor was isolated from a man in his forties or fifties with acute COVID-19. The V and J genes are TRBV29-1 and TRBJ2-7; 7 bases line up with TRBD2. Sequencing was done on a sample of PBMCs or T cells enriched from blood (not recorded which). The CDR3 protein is CSVAGGLNYEQYF. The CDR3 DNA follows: TGCAGCGTTGCGGGAGGACTGAACTACGAGCAGTACTTC.